The TCR beta chain under discussion was sequenced for a study of cytomegalovirus exposure and HLA in healthy donors. This clone was seen once. In the PCR, 60 Vbeta and 13 Jbeta primers were used. Sequencing used immunoSEQ multiplex PCR; TCRdb keeps in-frame clones, though not all of them. The table records some 200,000 clones, around 85% of them present only once. The CDR3 extends over 16 amino acids. J lost 2 bases, V lost 3 bases, and 8 bases had no gene match. CDR1 and CDR2 (germline): MGHDK, SYGVNS. The sequenced sample was PBMCs. This receptor was taken from a man in his fifties or sixties in good health and CMV-seronegative. The chain has TRBV25-1 and TRBJ2-7; 9 bases fit TRBD1. CDR3 nucleotide sequence: TGTGCCAGCAGTGATCCTTCGGGACAGGGACCCTACGAGCAGTACTTC. Translated: CASSDPSGQGPYEQYF.